What follows describes a single T cell receptor (beta chain). Its antigen remains undetermined. Within one base of it there is no much larger clone, and no base qualities were kept. This record comes from a study of T cell responses to AZD1222 COVID-19 vaccine (dated by TCRdb to 2020 to 2023). Looking at the study overall: Because spike-specific TCR depth and breadth did not differ between the two schedules, AZD1222 recipients who got a second dose at roughly 4 weeks were pooled with those who got a second dose at roughly 12 weeks. A total of 230 to 250 trial participants underwent TCR sequencing, of whom 207 had received two doses of AZD1222 and roughly 26 had received two doses of the MenACWY control vaccine. Trial participants were enrolled into age subgroups of 18-55, 56-69 and 70-plus years, which contained around 150, 29 and 61 TCR-sequenced participants, respectively.

The CDR3 regions of human TCRbeta chains were subjected to immunosequencing. Processing in the source paper ran as follows. Repertoire TCRs were checked for matches against a reference library of SARS-CoV-2-specific TCRs that had been generated using the MIRA antigen-specificity platform. Breadth meant the fraction of unique TCRs that were SARS-CoV-2-associated, whereas depth meant the fraction of total T cells that were SARS-CoV-2-associated. Using the MIRA data, each spike-specific TCR was mapped to the spike region that the TCR reacts to and placed in a CD4 or CD8 class. Log10-transformed breadth and depth values were compared by one-way ANOVA with Sidak's multiple comparisons tests. Here the immuneACCESS table is served through TCRdb, limited to in-frame sequences with V and J called. Missing clones are a known gap in these copies; in checked studies unresolved V genes cover under half, and the rest lacks a known reason. V, J and clone size are those of that table, while D and trimming were read from the DNA. The sample profile shows 130,000 or so clones; 90% to 95% of them were found once. The ten largest make up more than 2.5% of the sample.

What the time point label conveys for this sample: baseline before first vaccination. Vaccinee samples were obtained from the UK trials COV001 and COV002, which included a single-blind randomized controlled phase 2/3 trial of AZD1222 (ChAdOx1 nCoV-19) in healthy adults. For TCRbeta chain sequencing, PBMC samples from trial participants were taken at day 0 and at day 28 after the second dose. What the work shows at the level of the full study, not this receptor alone: Nearly half of unique spike-specific TCRs reportedly recognized epitopes outside regions mutated in the B.1.351 and B.1.1.7 variants. Because no day 14 peak-response samples were available, the repertoires could be characterized only after the peak T cell response. A significant rise in spike-specific TCR breadth and depth was observed after two AZD1222 doses relative to day 0 and relative to MenACWY recipients. Participants were mostly white British and included more females than males, and it was suggested by the authors that clonal diversity may have been underestimated. The 56-69-year group was small, and its depth increase did not reach significance, likely because of low power. Only five to seven AZD1222 recipients were SARS-CoV-2 seropositive at baseline, limiting conclusions about previously exposed vaccinees. CD4 TCRs associated with the vaccine covered the entire spike protein, and the dominant responses were in regions 160-218 and 743-854.

Sequencing used peripheral blood, obtained on day 0 of AZD1222 vaccination. This sequence originates from an adult in good health.

CDR3 protein: CASSSRRSGGFYEQYF. The nucleotides are TGTGCCAGCAGTTCTCGACGTAGCGGGGGGTTCTACGAGCAGTACTTC. The rearrangement joined TRBV28 to TRBJ2-7; 10 bases in the junction line up with TRBD2. CDR1 and CDR2, looked up from the germline V gene, are MDHEN and SYDVKM. Including cysteine and phenylalanine, the CDR3 has 16 amino acids. Only CDR3 DNA remains: 48 bases, in frame from the first base. Ends trimmed: V by 4 bases, J by 3 bases; bases unmatched to a gene: 9.